This T cell receptor beta chain appears in the sequencing data of a study of blood T cell repertoires in COVID-19. Study background: Samples representing acute and convalescent COVID-19 were sourced from the United States, Italy and Spain.

TCRdb's copy holds only in-frame clones and misses some; the assay was immunoSEQ multiplex PCR. The table shows around 220,000 clones, with roughly 89% occurring only once. This clone has only a few counts. The CDR3 length is 17 residues. Deletions cut 0 bases from V and 0 bases from J, with 9 bases between. The germline CDR1 and CDR2 sequences are LNHNV and YYDKDF (reference sequence). The specimen sequenced was PBMCs or T cells enriched from blood (not recorded which). This receptor was identified in a man younger than 45 who had been exposed to COVID-19. J is TRBJ1-6 and V is TRBV15; no reliable D call. The DNA of the CDR3 is TGTGCCACCAGCAGAGATCAAACGAGCTCCTATAATTCACCCCTCCACTTT. It codes for CATSRDQTSSYNSPLHF. Together with reference TRBV15 and TRBJ1-6, the CDR3 gives the full variable domain: DAMVIQNPRYQVTQFGKPVTLSCSQTLNHNVMYWYQQKSSQAPKLLFHYYDKDFNNEADTPDNFQSRRPNTSFCFLDIRSPGLGDTAMYLCATSRDQTSSYNSPLHFGNGTRLTVT.